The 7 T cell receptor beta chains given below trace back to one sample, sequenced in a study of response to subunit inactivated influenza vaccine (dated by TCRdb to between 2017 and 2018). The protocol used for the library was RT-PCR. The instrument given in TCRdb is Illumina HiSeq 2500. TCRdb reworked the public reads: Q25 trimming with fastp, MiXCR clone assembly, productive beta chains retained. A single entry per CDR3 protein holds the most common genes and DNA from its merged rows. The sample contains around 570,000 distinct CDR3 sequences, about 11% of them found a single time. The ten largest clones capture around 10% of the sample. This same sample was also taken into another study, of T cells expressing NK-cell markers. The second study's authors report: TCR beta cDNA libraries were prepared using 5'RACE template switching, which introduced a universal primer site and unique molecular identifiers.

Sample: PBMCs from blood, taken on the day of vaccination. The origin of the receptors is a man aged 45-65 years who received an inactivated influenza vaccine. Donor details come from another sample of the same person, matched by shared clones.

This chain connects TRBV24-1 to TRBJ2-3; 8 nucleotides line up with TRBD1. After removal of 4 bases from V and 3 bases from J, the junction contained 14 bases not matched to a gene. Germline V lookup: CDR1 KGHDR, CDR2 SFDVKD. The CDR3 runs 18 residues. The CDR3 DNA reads TGTGCCACCAGTGACCCCTCAGGCAGGGGGCTCGCAACAGATACGCAGTATTTT. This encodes CATSDPSGRGLATDTQYF.

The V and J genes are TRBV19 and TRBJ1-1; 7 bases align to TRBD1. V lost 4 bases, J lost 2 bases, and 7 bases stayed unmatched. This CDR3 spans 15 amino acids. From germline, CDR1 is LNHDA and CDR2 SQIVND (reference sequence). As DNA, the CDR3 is TGTGCCAGTAGTACCCACAGGGGCGGAAACACTGAAGCTTTCTTT. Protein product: CASSTHRGGNTEAFF. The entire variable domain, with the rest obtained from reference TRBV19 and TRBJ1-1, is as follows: DGGITQSPKYLFRKEGQNVTLSCEQNLNHDAMYWYRQDPGQGLRLIYYSQIVNDFQKGDIAEGYSVSREKKESFPLTVTSAQKNPTAFYLCASSTHRGGNTEAFFGQGTRLTVV.

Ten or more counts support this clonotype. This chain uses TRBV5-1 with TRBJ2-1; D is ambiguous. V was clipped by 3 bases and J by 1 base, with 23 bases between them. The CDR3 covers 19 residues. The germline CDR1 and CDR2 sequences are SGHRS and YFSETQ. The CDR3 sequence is CASSSLPRLVALSYNEQFF. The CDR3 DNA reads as TGCGCCAGCAGCTCGCTTCCCCGGCTAGTTGCGCTATCCTACAATGAGCAGTTCTTC.

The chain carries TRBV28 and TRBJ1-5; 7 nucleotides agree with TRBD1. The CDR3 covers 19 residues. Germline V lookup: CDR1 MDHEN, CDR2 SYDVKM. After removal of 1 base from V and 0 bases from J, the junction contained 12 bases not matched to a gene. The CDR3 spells CASSLSSARGPYSNQPQHF. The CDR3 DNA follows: TGTGCCAGCAGTTTATCCTCGGCGAGGGGGCCGTATAGCAATCAGCCCCAGCATTTT.

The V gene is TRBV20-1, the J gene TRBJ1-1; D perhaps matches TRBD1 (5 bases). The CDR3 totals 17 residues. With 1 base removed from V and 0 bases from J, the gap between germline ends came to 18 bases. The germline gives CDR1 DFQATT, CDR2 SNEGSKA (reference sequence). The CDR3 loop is CSARGIPGRRMNTEAFF. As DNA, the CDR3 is TGCAGTGCTAGAGGAATCCCGGGACGTCGGATGAACACTGAAGCTTTCTTT.

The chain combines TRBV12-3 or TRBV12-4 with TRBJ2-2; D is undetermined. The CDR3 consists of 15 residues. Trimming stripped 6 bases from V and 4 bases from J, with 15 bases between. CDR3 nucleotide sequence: TGTGCCAGCAGCCCAAGGGTGGACCTCACCGGGGAGCTGTTTTTT. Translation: CASSPRVDLTGELFF.

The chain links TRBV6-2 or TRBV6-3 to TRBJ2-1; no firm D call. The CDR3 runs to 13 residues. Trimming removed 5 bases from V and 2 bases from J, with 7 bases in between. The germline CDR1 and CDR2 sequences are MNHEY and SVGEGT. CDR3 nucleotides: TGTGCCAGCAGTCGCGTAGCCTACAATGAGCAGTTCTTC. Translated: CASSRVAYNEQFF.